The 12 T cell receptor beta chains below were found in one sample sequenced in a study of beta chain features in type 1 diabetes. Expressed TCRB transcripts were sequenced after all isolated RNA was converted to cDNA. TCRdb keeps only in-frame clones here, not all; method: immunoSEQ multiplex PCR. The table shows 300,000 to 350,000 clones, with 12% to 15% occurring only once. Sequencing was performed on central memory CD4+ T cells from blood. These receptors originate from a man aged 25 to 40 in good health.

The chain uses TRBV9 and TRBJ2-3, with 11 positions matching TRBD2. Per the germline V gene, CDR1 is SGDLS and CDR2 is YYNGEE. Losses at the gene ends were 3 bases for V and 7 bases for J; bases not matched to a gene: 13. The CDR3 sequence is 17 residues long. CDR3 nucleotides: TGTGCCAGCAGCGGGAACTTACTAGCGGGGGTAGTTAATACGCAGTATTTT. It is translated as CASSGNLLAGVVNTQYF.

In DNA, the CDR3 is TGTGCCAGCAGTGAAGACTGGGGAGGTCAGCCCCAGCATTTT. Its protein product is CASSEDWGGQPQHF. The chain combines TRBV25-1 with TRBJ1-5; no firm D call. Germline V lookup: CDR1 MGHDK, CDR2 SYGVNS. Trimming stripped 2 bases from V and 6 bases from J, with 11 bases between. CDR3 length equals 14 residues. The full variable domain, its missing parts supplied by reference TRBV25-1 and TRBJ1-5, is EADIYQTPRYLVIGTGKKITLECSQTMGHDKMYWYQQDPGMELHLIHYSYGVNSTEKGDLSSESTVSRIRTEHFPLTLESARPSHTSQYLCASSEDWGGQPQHFGDGTRLSIL.

Comments on this clone: One end of the junction varies from germline; a read error may be responsible. The chain carries TRBV7-7 and TRBJ2-2; 11 nucleotides align to TRBD1. Germline V lookup: CDR1 SSHAT, CDR2 FNYEAQ (reference sequence). The CDR3 is 15 residues long. DNA of the CDR3: TGTGCTAGCACCCCCGGGACAGGGGGAACCGGGGAGCTGTTTTTT. This codes for CASTPGTGGTGELFF.

This rearrangement joins TRBV10-2 to TRBJ2-5, with TRBD2 matching 7 bases. After removal of 3 bases from V and 2 bases from J, the junction contained 18 bases not matched to a gene. The CDR3 has 19 residues. CDR1 WSHSY and CDR2 SAAADI come from the germline V gene. The CDR3 DNA reads as TGCGCCAGCAGTGATTGGAGTCGGGTGAGCGGGGCACCACAAGAGACCCAGTACTTC. Its protein is CASSDWSRVSGAPQETQYF.

This clone was observed a handful of times. The chain is built from TRBV27 and TRBJ2-3; D is possibly TRBD1 (5 bases). Trimming took 6 bases from V and 8 from J, leaving 12 bases between them. Germline CDR1 MNHEY, CDR2 SMNVEV (reference sequence). CDR3 length: 12 residues. CDR3 DNA: TGTGCCAGCAGGTCCAGGGCTAGTACGCAGTATTTT. Encoded protein: CASRSRASTQYF.

The chain uses TRBV10-3 and TRBJ1-6, with a tentative D call TRBD1 (6 bases). Trimming shortened V by 2 bases and J by 7 bases, and 15 bases separated the two germline ends. Germline V gene data show CDR1 as ENHRY and CDR2 as SYGVKD. The CDR3 consists of 16 residues. In DNA, the CDR3 is TGTGCCATCAGTGAGGGCCCTCCGGGACAAAATTCACCCCTCCACTTT. Its translation: CAISEGPPGQNSPLHF.

This clone was seen only a few times. V gene TRBV7-9 combines with J gene TRBJ2-7; TRBD1 matches at 7 bases. V shed 5 bases, J shed 6 bases, and the junction held 4 bases outside the gene matches. Germline CDR1 and CDR2: SEHNR and FQNEAQ (reference sequence). The CDR3 totals 12 residues. The CDR3 here is CASSIPGGEQYV. The CDR3 DNA sequence: TGTGCCAGCAGCATCCCAGGGGGCGAGCAGTACGTC.

The chain is built from TRBV7-2 and TRBJ1-5; D is unclear. The V end lost 3 bases, the J end lost 6 bases, and 15 bases lay between the germline ends. This CDR3 is built from 15 residues. Germline lookup yields CDR1 SGHTA and CDR2 FQGNSA. The CDR3, as DNA: TGTGCCAGCAGCTTTACAGACATAGCAGGTCAGCCCCAGCATTTT. Its protein is CASSFTDIAGQPQHF.

The CDR3 nucleotides read TGTGCCAGCCAGGGAGGAGTGACCTATGGCTACACCTTC. This gives the protein CASQGGVTYGYTF. The chain employs TRBV19 and TRBJ1-2; possibly TRBD1 for D (5 bases). Trimming stripped 9 bases from V and 4 bases from J, with 15 bases between. CDR1 and CDR2 (germline): LNHDA, SQIVND (reference sequence). The CDR3 totals 13 residues.

The chain links TRBV25-1 to TRBJ2-7, with 7 bases fitting TRBD2. The V segment lost 1 base and the J segment 3 bases; nucleotides outside the gene matches: 3. Germline values: CDR1 MGHDK, CDR2 SYGVNS. The CDR3 runs to 14 residues. The CDR3 protein is CASSELASGYEQYF. For the CDR3, the DNA is TGTGCCAGCAGTGAATTAGCTAGCGGCTACGAGCAGTACTTC.

The chain couples TRBV5-4 to TRBJ2-1, with 10 positions matching TRBD1. The V gene's germline CDR1 is SGHNT and CDR2 YYREEE (reference sequence). V trimming: 7 bases; J trimming: 7 bases; junction bases outside the gene matches: 11. The CDR3 totals 15 residues. The DNA for the CDR3 is TGTGCCAGCGGGCAACGGACAGGGGGGCCTAATGAGCAGTTCTTC. Amino acid sequence: CASGQRTGGPNEQFF.

CDR3 coding DNA: TGTGCCAGCAGCGGAACCGGGACTTTCCAAGAGACCCAGTACTTC. As protein: CASSGTGTFQETQYF. The rearrangement uses TRBV9 and TRBJ2-5; a weak D match, TRBD2 (6 bases). Germline V gene sequence: CDR1 SGDLS, CDR2 YYNGEE. V lost 3 bases, J lost 1 base, and 13 bases lay in between. The CDR3 sequence is 15 residues long.